Presented here are 22 T cell receptor beta chains from one specimen sequenced in a study of T cells in localized non-small cell lung cancer. Assay: immunoSEQ multiplex PCR; the TCRdb copy retains only in-frame clones and omits some. Of 60,000 to 65,000 clones listed, roughly 90% are singletons. The source was peripheral blood, collected before any cancer treatment. The receptors stem from a woman aged 40 to 75 with stage I lung adenocarcinoma.

The chain carries TRBV28 and TRBJ2-7; possibly TRBD1 for D (5 bases). V was trimmed by 6 bases and J by 2 bases, leaving 17 bases between them. Germline V CDR1 and CDR2: MDHEN, SYDVKM. This CDR3 spans 15 amino acids. The CDR3 spells CASRVSTRATYEQYF. CDR3 nucleotide sequence: TGTGCCAGCAGAGTCTCCACCAGGGCTACCTACGAGCAGTACTTC. The full variable domain, its missing parts supplied by reference TRBV28 and TRBJ2-7, is DVKVTQSSRYLVKRTGEKVFLECVQDMDHENMFWYRQDPGLGLRLIYFSYDVKMKEKGDIPEGYSVSREKKERFSLILESASTNQTSMYLCASRVSTRATYEQYFGPGTRLTVT.

This clone was recorded once. V usage is TRBV18 and J usage is TRBJ2-1, with 8 bases aligning to TRBD1. The CDR3 contains 17 residues. Losses at the gene ends were 0 bases for V and 0 bases for J; bases not matched to a gene: 4. CDR1 KGHSH and CDR2 LQKENI come from the germline V gene. The CDR3 coding sequence is TGTGCCAGCTCACCACCCCAGGGGGCCTCCTCCTACAATGAGCAGTTCTTC. As protein: CASSPPQGASSYNEQFF.

CDR3 in DNA: TGTGCCAGCAGTTCTGCAGGGGCTAACACTGAAGCTTTCTTT. As protein: CASSSAGANTEAFF. The gene calls are TRBV28 and TRBJ1-1, with D perhaps TRBD1 (6 bases). CDR1 and CDR2 from the germline V gene are MDHEN and SYDVKM. V was clipped by 4 bases and J by 2 bases, with 11 bases between them. This CDR3 comprises 14 residues.

The chain joins TRBV7-2 to TRBJ1-4, with D possibly being TRBD1 (5 bases). The CDR3 contains 14 residues. Per the germline V gene, CDR1 is SGHTA and CDR2 is FQGNSA. The germline V and J ends were trimmed by 5 bases and 8 bases, with 15 bases remaining between them. CDR3 in amino acids: CASSRPGGPEKLFF. The CDR3 nucleotides read TGTGCCAGCAGCCGACCGGGGGGACCAGAAAAACTGTTTTTT.

The gene calls are TRBV4-2 and TRBJ2-2; D is perhaps TRBD1 or TRBD2 (5 bases each). Germline V gene data show CDR1 as LGHNA and CDR2 as YNFKEQ. Trimming took 6 bases from V and 1 from J, leaving 15 bases between them. The CDR3 runs to 16 residues. The CDR3 DNA reads as TGTGCCAGCAGGCCAAGAGGGGACGAGAACACCGGGGAGCTGTTTTTT. This codes for CASRPRGDENTGELFF.

The rearrangement joins TRBV28 to TRBJ1-1; a possible D gene is TRBD1 (5 bases). The germline V gene encodes CDR1 MDHEN and CDR2 SYDVKM. The CDR3 spans 15 residues. V shed 6 bases and J shed 4 bases, with 18 bases lying between them. In DNA, the CDR3 is TGTGCCAGCAGCACGAGGTTTTCGGGGGTCACTGAAGCTTTCTTT. As protein: CASSTRFSGVTEAFF.

V is TRBV7-9 and J is TRBJ1-3; 7 bases agree with TRBD1. Germline trimming cut 5 bases from V and 3 bases from J; bases unmatched to any gene: 16. This CDR3 contains 18 residues. Germline V gene sequence: CDR1 SEHNR, CDR2 FQNEAQ (reference sequence). The CDR3 coding sequence is TGTGCCAGCAGCCGCTGGACAGGCAGGGGGGTTTTTGGAAACACCATATATTTT. Translated: CASSRWTGRGVFGNTIYF. Full variable domain (missing parts from reference TRBV7-9 and TRBJ1-3): DTGVSQNPRHKITKRGQNVTFRCDPISEHNRLYWYRQTLGQGPEFLTYFQNEAQLEKSRLLSDRFSAERPKGSFSTLEIQRTEQGDSAMYLCASSRWTGRGVFGNTIYFGEGSWLTVV.

This clone turned up a few times. The chain joins TRBV6-1 to TRBJ1-6; D is uncertain. Germline values: CDR1 MNHNS, CDR2 SASEGT. This CDR3 comprises 12 residues. V was trimmed by 4 bases and J by 7 bases, leaving 5 bases between them. CDR3 DNA: TGTGCCAGCAGTGGAGGGAATTCACCCCTCCACTTT. It specifies CASSGGNSPLHF.

The genes are TRBV7-3 and TRBJ1-2, with 7 bases aligning to TRBD1. Germline CDR1 is SGHTA and CDR2 is FQGTGA. The CDR3 spans 13 residues. V dropped 6 bases and J dropped 14; count of bases not matched to a gene: 15. The CDR3 DNA reads as TGTGCCAGCAGTCTCACCCTAACGACAGGGAGGACCTTC. This sequence encodes CASSLTLTTGRTF. The full variable domain, in which reference TRBV7-3 and TRBJ1-2 provide the parts outside the CDR3, is GAGVSQTPSNKVTEKGKYVELRCDPISGHTALYWYRQSLGQGPEFLIYFQGTGAADDSGLPNDRFFAVRPEGSVSTLKIQRTERGDSAVYLCASSLTLTTGRTFGSGTRLTVV.

The chain joins TRBV7-6 to TRBJ1-4, with TRBD1 matching over 11 bases. The CDR3 consists of 19 residues. Germline CDR1 reads SGHVS; CDR2 reads FNYEAQ. J lost 0 bases, V lost 0 bases, and 6 bases had no gene match. As DNA, the CDR3 is TGTGCCAGCAGCTTAGCGTCAAGGGGACAGGGGGCAACTAATGAAAAACTGTTTTTT. Translated: CASSLASRGQGATNEKLFF.

The rearrangement joins TRBV11-3 to TRBJ2-1, with D maybe TRBD2 (5 bases). Germline-derived CDR1 and CDR2 are SGHNT and YENEEA. The CDR3 length is 15 residues. The germline V and J ends were trimmed by 3 bases and 4 bases, with 13 bases remaining between them. The DNA for the CDR3 is TGTGCCAGCAGCTTTACGATAGGAGGATACAATGAGCAGTTCTTC. Protein sequence: CASSFTIGGYNEQFF.

The rearrangement uses TRBV10-3 and TRBJ1-2; D call uncertain. The CDR3 length is 13 residues. Trimming pared 0 bases from V and 7 bases from J, leaving 9 bases between. Germline V gene sequence: CDR1 ENHRY, CDR2 SYGVKD. The CDR3 nucleotides are TGTGCCATCAGTGAGTCAATATCCGGTGGCTACACCTTC. It codes for CAISESISGGYTF.

V usage is TRBV2 and J usage is TRBJ2-5, with TRBD2 identical over 11 bases. This CDR3 has 13 amino acids. CDR1 is SNHLY and CDR2 is FYNNEI in the germline V gene. Germline trimming cut 6 bases from V and 5 bases from J; bases unmatched to any gene: 2. The CDR3: CASRASGGETQYF. The CDR3 bases are TGTGCCAGCAGGGCTAGCGGGGGGGAGACCCAGTACTTC.

The rearrangement uses TRBV7-9 and TRBJ2-1; TRBD1 agrees at 7 bases. V gave up 8 bases and J gave up 7 bases; unmatched junction bases: 5. The CDR3 has 12 residues. The germline V gene has CDR1 SEHNR and CDR2 FQNEAQ (reference sequence). The CDR3 loop is CASARDSNEQFF. As DNA, the CDR3 is TGTGCCAGCGCCCGGGACAGTAATGAGCAGTTCTTC.

This clone came up a few times. The V gene is TRBV4-1, the J gene TRBJ2-5, with D uncertain. From germline, CDR1 is MGHRA and CDR2 YSYEKL. Trimming took off 0 bases at V and 3 bases at J, with 11 bases between the two ends. There are 15 residues in the CDR3. CDR3 nucleotides: TGCGCCAGCAGCCAAGAGTGGCGTAGCAAAGAGACCCAGTACTTC. As protein: CASSQEWRSKETQYF.

V gene TRBV11-2 combines with J gene TRBJ1-1; no firm D call. The CDR3 is 12 residues long. Germline CDR1 reads SGHAT; CDR2 reads FQNNGV. V was pared by 4 bases and J by 4 bases, with 7 bases between. The CDR3 reads CASSWEGTEAFF. The CDR3 DNA is TGTGCCAGCAGCTGGGAGGGCACTGAAGCTTTCTTT.

Regarding this clone: The identical CDR3 is also encoded by other nucleotide sequences in the sample. The rearrangement joins TRBV7-2 to TRBJ2-5; D gene uncertain. CDR3 length: 14 residues. Trimming removed 1 base at V and 2 bases at J, with 8 bases between. Germline-derived CDR1 and CDR2 are SGHTA and FQGNSA. The chain's CDR3 is CASSLVWDQETQYF. Written as DNA, the CDR3 is TGTGCCAGCAGCTTAGTATGGGATCAAGAGACCCAGTACTTC. Full variable domain (outside the CDR3, taken from reference TRBV7-2 and TRBJ2-5): GAGVSQSPSNKVTEKGKDVELRCDPISGHTALYWYRQSLGQGLEFLIYFQGNSAPDKSGLPSDRFSAERTGGSVSTLTIQRTQQEDSAVYLCASSLVWDQETQYFGPGTRLLVL.

This sequence joins TRBV5-6 and TRBJ2-5; D unclear. The CDR3 is made up of 13 amino acids. Trimming left V 1 base short and J 4 bases short, with 8 bases between. The germline V gene has CDR1 SGHDT and CDR2 YYEEEE. CDR3 coding DNA: TGTGCCAGCAGCTTGTACGAGTTAGAGACCCAGTACTTC. Its translation is CASSLYELETQYF.

V gene TRBV6-5 combines with J gene TRBJ1-2; tentatively, D is TRBD1 (6 bases). This CDR3 has 13 amino acids. V gave up 4 bases and J gave up 4 bases, with 10 bases separating them. The germline CDR1 and CDR2 sequences are MNHEY and SVGAGI. The CDR3 spells CASSSQGIYGYTF. For the CDR3, the DNA is TGTGCCAGCAGTTCACAGGGAATCTATGGCTACACCTTC.

The chain uses TRBV4-3 and TRBJ2-7, with D possibly matching TRBD1 (7 bases). The germline gives CDR1 LGHNA, CDR2 YSLEER. The germline V and J ends were trimmed by 1 base and 4 bases, with 11 bases remaining between them. The CDR3 loop spans 14 amino acids. The CDR3, as DNA: TGCGCCAGCAGCCAAGGGGCAGGGGGGTACGAGCAGTACTTC. Translation: CASSQGAGGYEQYF.

The rearrangement links TRBV2 to TRBJ1-1; D ambiguous. Trimming pared 1 base from V and 7 bases from J, leaving 10 bases between. The germline V gene encodes CDR1 SNHLY and CDR2 FYNNEI. The CDR3 extends over 13 amino acids. CDR3 nucleotides: TGTGCCAGCAGTGAAGTTATGCGTATTGAAGCTTTCTTT. It yields the protein CASSEVMRIEAFF.

The genes are TRBV6-6 and TRBJ2-2, with D hard to call. The CDR3 has 12 amino acids. V lost 3 bases, J lost 6 bases, and 5 bases lay in between. Germline V gene data show CDR1 as MNHNY and CDR2 as SVGAGI (reference sequence). The CDR3 sequence is CASSYYSGELFF. The CDR3 DNA reads TGTGCCAGCAGTTATTATTCCGGGGAGCTGTTTTTT.